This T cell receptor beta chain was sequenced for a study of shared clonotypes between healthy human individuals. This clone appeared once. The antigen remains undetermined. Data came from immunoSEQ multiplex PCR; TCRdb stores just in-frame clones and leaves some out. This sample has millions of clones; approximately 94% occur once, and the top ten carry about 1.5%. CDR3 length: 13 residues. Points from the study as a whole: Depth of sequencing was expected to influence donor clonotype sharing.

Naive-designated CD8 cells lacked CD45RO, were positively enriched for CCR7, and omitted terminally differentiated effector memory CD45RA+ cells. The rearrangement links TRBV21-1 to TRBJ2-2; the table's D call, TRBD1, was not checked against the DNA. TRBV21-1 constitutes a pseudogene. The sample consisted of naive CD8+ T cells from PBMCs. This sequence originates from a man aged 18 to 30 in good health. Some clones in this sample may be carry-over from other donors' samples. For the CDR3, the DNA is TGTGCCAGCAGGGGACACCGCACCGGGGAGCTGTTTTTT. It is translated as CASRGHRTGELFF.